This T cell receptor (beta chain) was obtained from a study of blood T cell repertoires in COVID-19. Study details: Both acute and convalescent COVID-19 samples were obtained from the United States, Italy and Spain. From T cells, B-cell-depleted T cells, or PBMCs came the material, which was cDNA or gDNA.

TCRdb's copy holds only in-frame clones and misses some; the assay was immunoSEQ multiplex PCR. Among approximately 250,000 clones, over 75% were seen once, and the ten largest hold approximately 5.1%. The CDR3 has 15 amino acids. Trimming took 0 bases from V and 7 from J, leaving 17 bases between them. CDR1 is SGHNT, CDR2 YYREEE, per germline (reference sequence). The rearrangement links TRBV5-4 to TRBJ2-7, with D possibly being TRBD2 (5 bases). This sequence was found in a man aged 50 to 60 with COVID-19, enrolled during active disease. Sequenced sample: peripheral blood. The CDR3 region is CASSLDFESGVEQYF. CDR3 nucleotides: TGTGCCAGCAGCTTGGATTTTGAGAGCGGTGTTGAGCAGTACTTC.